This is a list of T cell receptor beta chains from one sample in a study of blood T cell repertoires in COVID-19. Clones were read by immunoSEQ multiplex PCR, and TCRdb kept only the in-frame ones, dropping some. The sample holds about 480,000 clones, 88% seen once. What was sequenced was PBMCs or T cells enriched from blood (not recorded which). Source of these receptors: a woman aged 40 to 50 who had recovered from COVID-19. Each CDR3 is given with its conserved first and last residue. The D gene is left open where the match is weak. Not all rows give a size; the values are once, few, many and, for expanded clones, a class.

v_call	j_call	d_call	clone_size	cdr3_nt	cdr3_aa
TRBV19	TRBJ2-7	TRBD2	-	TGTGCCAGTAGTATAGGGGGATATAGCGGGGTCTGGGAGCAGTACTTC	CASSIGGYSGVWEQYF
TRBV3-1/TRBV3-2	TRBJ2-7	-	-	TGTGCCAGCAGCCAAGATACTAGCTACGAGCAGTACTTC	CASSQDTSYEQYF
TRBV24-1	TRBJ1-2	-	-	TGTGCCACCAGTGAAACAGGATTTAACTATGGCTACACCTTC	CATSETGFNYGYTF
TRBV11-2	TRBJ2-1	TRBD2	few	TGTGCCAGCAGCTCCACTAGCGACAATGAGCAGTTCTTC	CASSSTSDNEQFF
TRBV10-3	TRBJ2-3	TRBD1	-	TGTGCCATCAGCGACAGGGTTAGCACAGATACGCAGTATTTT	CAISDRVSTDTQYF
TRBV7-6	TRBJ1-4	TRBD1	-	TGTGCCAGCAGCTTAACAGGGGCCGAACCTCCAACTAATGAAAAACTGTTTTTT	CASSLTGAEPPTNEKLFF
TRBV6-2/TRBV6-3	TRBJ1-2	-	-	TGTGCCAGCAGTTACAATATAGTCGATGGCTACACCTTC	CASSYNIVDGYTF
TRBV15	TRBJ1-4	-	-	TGTGCCACCAGCAGAGGGGGCGCGGATGAAAAACTGTTTTTT	CATSRGGADEKLFF
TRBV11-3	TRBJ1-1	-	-	TGTGCCAGCAGCTTAGAAGGGGGAGACACTGAAGCTTTCTTT	CASSLEGGDTEAFF
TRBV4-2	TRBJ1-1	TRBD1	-	TGTGCCAGCAGCCTGGGACAGGGAGGGGGCACTGAAGCTTTCTTT	CASSLGQGGGTEAFF
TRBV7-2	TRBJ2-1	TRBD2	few	TGTGCCAGCAGCCCGGGACTAGCGGTGACCAATGAGCAGTTCTTC	CASSPGLAVTNEQFF
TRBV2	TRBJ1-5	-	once	TGTGCCAGCTGTGAAGTTCTCCTCTATCAGCCCCAGCATTTT	CASCEVLLYQPQHF
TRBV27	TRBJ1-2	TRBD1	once	TGTGCCAGCAGTTTGGGCAGGGGGCGAGGTGGCTACACCTTC	CASSLGRGRGGYTF
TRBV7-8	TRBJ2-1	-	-	TGTGCCAGCAGCCGTCCCCTCAGTGAGCAGTTCTTC	CASSRPLSEQFF
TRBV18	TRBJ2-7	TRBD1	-	TGTGCCAGCTCAAGGGACAGACCCTTTTTCGAGCAGTACTTC	CASSRDRPFFEQYF
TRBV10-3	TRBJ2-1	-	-	TGTGCCATCAGAGGGGACAGCGGGGAGCAGTTCTTC	CAIRGDSGEQFF
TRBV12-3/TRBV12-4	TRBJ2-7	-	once	TGTGCCAGCAGTTTTGCAGGATTGGGCGAGCAGTACTTC	CASSFAGLGEQYF
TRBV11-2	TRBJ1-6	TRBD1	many	TGTGCCAGCAGCTTAGGACAGGGGGCCCTCCACTTT	CASSLGQGALHF
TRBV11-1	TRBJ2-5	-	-	TGTGCCAGCAGCTTATACGCGACAATAGAGACCCAGTACTTC	CASSLYATIETQYF
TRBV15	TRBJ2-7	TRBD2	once	TGTGCCACCAGCAGAGTTAGCGGGAGGGGGGCCCCCTACGAGCAGTACTTC	CATSRVSGRGAPYEQYF
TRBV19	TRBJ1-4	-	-	TGTGCCAGTAGAACAGGGACGGCGGCAACTAATGAAAAACTGTTTTTT	CASRTGTAATNEKLFF
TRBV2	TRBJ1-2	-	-	TGTGCCAGCAGACAGAGGGACTTTAACTATGGCTACACCTTC	CASRQRDFNYGYTF
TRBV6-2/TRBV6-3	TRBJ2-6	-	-	TGTGCCAGCAGTTACTCAACGGGAGAGAACTCTGGGGCCAACGTCCTGACTTTC	CASSYSTGENSGANVLTF
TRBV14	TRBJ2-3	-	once	TGTGCCAGCAGCCAAGAGGATGAAGCTAGCGCGTGGGACACAGATACGCAGTATTTT	CASSQEDEASAWDTDTQYF
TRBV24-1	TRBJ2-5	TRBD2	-	TGTGCCACCAGTGATGCCGGGACTAGTGGTGAGACCCAGTACTTC	CATSDAGTSGETQYF
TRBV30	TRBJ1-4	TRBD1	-	TGTGCCTGGAGTGTACAGGGGGCAAGAACTAATGAAAAACTGTTTTTT	CAWSVQGARTNEKLFF
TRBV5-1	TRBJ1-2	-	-	TGCGCCAGCAGCTTTAGCCTGCTACCACGTTATGGCTACACCTTC	CASSFSLLPRYGYTF
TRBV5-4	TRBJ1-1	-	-	TGTGCCAGCAGCCTCCCCCAGGCTTTGAACACTGAAGCTTTCTTT	CASSLPQALNTEAFF
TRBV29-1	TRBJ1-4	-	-	TGCAGCTCCGGAGGAGTATCAACTAATGAAAAACTGTTTTTT	CSSGGVSTNEKLFF
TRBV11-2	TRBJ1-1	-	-	TGTGCCAGCAGCTCGGGATTATCAGCTTTCTTT	CASSSGLSAFF
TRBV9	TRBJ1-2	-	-	TGTGCCAGCAGCCCCCCAGGGGCGCCCGGCTACACCTTC	CASSPPGAPGYTF
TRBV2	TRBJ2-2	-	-	TGTGCCAGCAGCATACTAGCCCTAAAACCCGCTACGAACACCGGGGAGCTGTTTTTT	CASSILALKPATNTGELFF
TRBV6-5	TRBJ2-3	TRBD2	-	TGTGCCAGCAGTTACTCATGGGGGGGTGGGACAGATACGCAGTATTTT	CASSYSWGGGTDTQYF
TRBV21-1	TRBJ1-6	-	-	TGTGCCAGCAGCCTACCAGGTTGGACAGTCCTAGGGCATAATTCACCCCTCCACTTT	CASSLPGWTVLGHNSPLHF
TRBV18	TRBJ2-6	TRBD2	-	TGTGCCAGCTCACCGGGACTAGCGGGAATTAGTGGGGCCAACGTCCTGACTTTC	CASSPGLAGISGANVLTF
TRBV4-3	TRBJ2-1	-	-	TGCGCCAGCAGCCAAGATCCCAGGGACACCTACAATGAGCAGTTCTTC	CASSQDPRDTYNEQFF
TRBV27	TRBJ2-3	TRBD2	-	TGTGCCAGCAACCCCCTCGGGGGGACAGATACGCAGTATTTT	CASNPLGGTDTQYF